A selection of T cell receptor beta chains follows, all from one sample in a study of CXCR3-negative and CXCR3-positive naive CD8 T cells. TCRdb reworked the 5' RACE reads into one entry per CDR3 protein, no DNA. The table lists 130,000 to 150,000 distinct CDR3 sequences. The source material was naive CXCR3+ CD8+ T cells from blood. These receptor sequences come from a human donor in good health. Some clones in this sample may be carry-over from other donors' samples. Both conserved end residues are part of each CDR3. Fields, in order: CDR3 length, V gene, J gene, CDR3 protein.

>15|TRBV5-1|TRBJ2-3
CASSSGEFSTDTQYF
>12|TRBV29-1|TRBJ2-5
CSVGVGGETQYF
>14|TRBV7-2|TRBJ2-7
CASSFYWGLYEQYF
>14|TRBV7-3|TRBJ2-3
CASSSDYYTDTQYF
>17|TRBV3-1|TRBJ2-3
CASSQDRGGVSTDTQYF
>14|TRBV5-6|TRBJ2-1
CASSDRALPNEQFF
>15|TRBV6-2/TRBV6-3|TRBJ2-5
CASSYASGLEETQYF
>15|TRBV7-8|TRBJ1-1
CASSLARQGGTEAFF
>14|TRBV5-6|TRBJ2-3
CASSWGTSTDTQYF
>14|TRBV29-1|TRBJ2-7
CSVTGIGSSYEQYF
>13|TRBV29-1|TRBJ1-5
CSAGDLDNQPQHF
>14|TRBV5-6|TRBJ2-1
CASSLVRGLLEQFF
>13|TRBV7-9|TRBJ1-1
CASSFAVNTEAFF
>15|TRBV6-2/TRBV6-3|TRBJ2-7
CASSYHGTGDYEQYF
>15|TRBV3-1|TRBJ2-7
CASSQDHLAAYEQYF
>15|TRBV4-2|TRBJ2-7
CASSQEGQGAYEQYF
>13|TRBV28|TRBJ2-3
CASSLTFTDTQYF
>18|TRBV6-2/TRBV6-3|TRBJ2-3
CASSSLGLAGTSPDTQYF
>16|TRBV20-1|TRBJ2-7
CSARDFSSDFSYEQYF
>15|TRBV11-2|TRBJ2-1
CASSLVPGVENEQFF
>14|TRBV12-3/TRBV12-4|TRBJ2-3
CASGGQGSADTQYF
>16|TRBV12-3/TRBV12-4|TRBJ2-2
CASSPLWEPTTGELFF
>12|TRBV28|TRBJ2-1
CASTFTGNEQFF
>13|TRBV7-9|TRBJ1-1
CASSLPGGTEAFF
>16|TRBV28|TRBJ2-3
CASSLRGVRSTDTQYF
>16|TRBV11-2|TRBJ2-1
CASSLERGRPGDEQFF
>12|TRBV3-2|TRBJ2-7
CASSQDLHEQYF
>16|TRBV19|TRBJ2-3
CASTPGAGALTDTQYF
>15|TRBV20-1|TRBJ2-3
CSARRTRQGADTQYF
>12|TRBV7-9|TRBJ2-7
CASSLDLSEQYF
>13|TRBV29-1|TRBJ1-5
CSVGGSSNQPQHF
>13|TRBV7-2|TRBJ2-1
CASSLVSRYEQFF
>14|TRBV10-3|TRBJ1-2
CAISEQERLDGYTF
>13|TRBV19|TRBJ2-7
CASSIRDTYEQYF
>16|TRBV30|TRBJ1-5
CAWSVPAGQANQPQHF